Shown below are 17 T cell receptor beta chains from a single sample sequenced in a study of neurological immune-mediated disorders. Via MiXCR, TCRdb re-called the 5' RACE reads, giving one row per CDR3 protein. This sample has more than 45,000 distinct CDR3 sequences, with 10% to 13% found just once. The specimen was PBMCs. All receptors come from a woman in her thirties or forties with HTLV-1-associated myelopathy (HAM/TSP).

V gene TRBV6-2 or TRBV6-3 combines with J gene TRBJ2-3; 12 bases map to TRBD2. The CDR3 sequence is 15 residues long. The germline CDR1 and CDR2 sequences are MNHEY and SVGEGT. Trimming at V came to 6 bases and at J to 2 bases, leaving 3 bases not matched to a gene. CDR3 residues: CASRTSGGITDTQYF. DNA for the CDR3: TGTGCCAGCAGGACTAGCGGGGGCATCACAGATACGCAGTATTTT.

This clonotype was picked up many times. The gene calls are TRBV3-1 and TRBJ2-1, with D perhaps assigned TRBD1 or TRBD2 (6 bases each). CDR1 is LGHDT, CDR2 YNNKEL, per germline (reference sequence). This CDR3 spans 19 amino acids. The germline V and J ends were trimmed by 3 bases and 5 bases, with 26 bases remaining between them. This CDR3 reads CASSQRKRGPKPSHNEQFF. In DNA, the CDR3 is TGTGCCAGCAGCCAGAGAAAACGGGGGCCGAAGCCTTCTCACAATGAGCAGTTCTTC.

The sample holds many counts of this clonotype. This chain connects TRBV5-1 to TRBJ2-6; D remains ambiguous. Germline loops: CDR1 SGHRS, CDR2 YFSETQ. This CDR3 is 15 amino acids long. The V end lost 6 bases, the J end lost 0 bases, and 10 bases lay between the germline ends. The CDR3 spells CASKSEVSGANVLTF. In nucleotides, the CDR3 is TGCGCCAGCAAGTCAGAGGTCTCTGGGGCCAACGTCCTGACTTTC.

This clonotype was counted ten times or more. The rearrangement links TRBV28 to TRBJ2-7; the D gene is possibly TRBD2 (6 bases). CDR3 size: 14 residues. Deletions cut 6 bases from V and 0 bases from J, with 12 bases between. The germline gives CDR1 MDHEN, CDR2 SYDVKM. The CDR3 DNA reads as TGTGCCAGCAGCCCGACGGGAGTCTCCTACGAGCAGTACTTC. As protein: CASSPTGVSYEQYF.

This clonotype was seen at least ten times. CDR3 region: CASSEERGRNSPLHF. CDR3 sequence (DNA): TGTGCCAGCAGTGAAGAGAGGGGGCGGAATTCACCCCTCCACTTT. The chain couples TRBV2 to TRBJ1-6; 7 bases align to TRBD1. The ends lost 1 base at V and 7 bases at J; junction bases unmatched: 4. The V gene's germline CDR1 is SNHLY and CDR2 FYNNEI. The CDR3 has 15 amino acids. The whole variable domain, filled in from reference TRBV2 and TRBJ1-6, reads EPEVTQTPSHQVTQMGQEVILRCVPISNHLYFYWYRQILGQKVEFLVSFYNNEISEKSEIFDDQFSVERPDGSNFTLKIRSTKLEDSAMYFCASSEERGRNSPLHFGNGTRLTVT.

This clonotype was seen ten or more times. This rearrangement joins TRBV12-3 or TRBV12-4 to TRBJ2-7, with 8 nucleotides matching TRBD2. The CDR3 sequence is 14 residues long. After removal of 6 bases from V and 0 bases from J, the junction contained 4 bases not matched to a gene. CDR3 amino acids: CASRAGGRSYEQYF. The CDR3 DNA follows: TGTGCCAGCAGGGCGGGGGGTCGCTCCTACGAGCAGTACTTC.

This clonotype has ten or more counts. V and J are TRBV7-2 and TRBJ2-3; D unresolved. CDR1 is SGHTA, CDR2 FQGNSA, per germline. The CDR3 has 13 amino acids. Trimming took off 5 bases at V and 6 bases at J, with 12 bases between the two ends. CDR3 sequence reads: CASSPSHIDTQYF. In DNA, the CDR3 is TGTGCCAGCAGCCCTTCGCACATTGATACGCAGTATTTT.

In its sample, this clonotype was seen many times. The chain employs TRBV20-1 and TRBJ2-1; TRBD1 matches 9 bases. V lost 5 bases to trimming and J lost 9 bases; unmatched junction nucleotides: 8. The CDR3 runs 13 residues. Germline values: CDR1 DFQATT, CDR2 SNEGSKA (reference sequence). The CDR3 reads CSADPGQGTEQFF. CDR3 in DNA: TGCAGTGCTGACCCAGGACAGGGGACTGAGCAGTTCTTC.

This clonotype was recorded many times. V gene TRBV6-2 or TRBV6-3 combines with J gene TRBJ2-1; D ambiguous. V was trimmed by 2 bases and J by 10 bases, leaving 12 bases between them. This CDR3 contains 13 residues. The V gene's germline CDR1 is MNHEY and CDR2 SVGEGT. CDR3: CASSYGNWGEQFF. In DNA, the CDR3 is TGTGCCAGCAGTTACGGGAACTGGGGAGAGCAGTTCTTC.

In its sample, this clonotype was seen many times. V gene TRBV12-3 or TRBV12-4 combines with J gene TRBJ2-2; D is undetermined. This CDR3 contains 15 residues. Trimming shortened V by 2 bases and J by 1 base, and 8 bases separated the two germline ends. The CDR3 sequence is CASSLFVMNTGELFF. The CDR3 DNA is TGTGCCAGCAGTTTATTCGTGATGAACACCGGGGAGCTGTTTTTT.

The sample holds many counts of this clonotype. The rearrangement uses TRBV24-1 and TRBJ1-4, with 8 bases aligning to TRBD1. The junction had 9 bases not matched to a gene; V was cut back by 9 bases and J by 7 bases. The CDR3 consists of 14 residues. Looked up from germline, CDR1 is KGHDR and CDR2 is SFDVKD. The chain's CDR3 is CATGRGQGAEKLFF. DNA for the CDR3: TGTGCCACCGGGAGGGGCCAGGGGGCTGAAAAACTGTTTTTT.

This clonotype was counted at least ten times. The chain recombines TRBV5-1 with TRBJ2-3, with 11 bases lining up with TRBD1. Germline V gene data show CDR1 as SGHRS and CDR2 as YFSETQ. V was pared by 4 bases and J by 4 bases, with 8 bases of the junction left unmatched. This CDR3 has 16 residues. CDR3 residues: CASSQSDRGLPDTQYF. CDR3 bases: TGCGCCAGCAGCCAATCGGACAGGGGGCTTCCAGATACGCAGTATTTT.

This chain connects TRBV24-1 to TRBJ2-2; 8 bases are a match to TRBD1. CDR1 and CDR2 (germline): KGHDR, SFDVKD. The trim removed 3 bases at V and 2 bases at J, leaving 7 bases unmatched. This CDR3 spans 17 amino acids. Written as DNA, the CDR3 is TGTGCCACCAGTGATGCATTTGGACAGGGCAACACCGGGGAGCTGTTTTTT. Protein sequence: CATSDAFGQGNTGELFF.

This clonotype was counted ten times or more. The gene calls are TRBV28 and TRBJ2-4; the D is unclear. CDR1 MDHEN and CDR2 SYDVKM come from the germline V gene. The CDR3 runs 12 residues. Trimming stripped 5 bases from V and 8 bases from J, with 10 bases between. CDR3 DNA: TGTGCCAGCAGTAGTTTGGTCTACATTCAGTACTTC. Translated, it gives CASSSLVYIQYF. Combining the CDR3 with reference TRBV28 and TRBJ2-4 gives the whole variable domain DVKVTQSSRYLVKRTGEKVFLECVQDMDHENMFWYRQDPGLGLRLIYFSYDVKMKEKGDIPEGYSVSREKKERFSLILESASTNQTSMYLCASSSLVYIQYFGAGTRLSVL.

Details on this clonotype: Its ends do not fully match the called genes, so a read error is possible. The chain is built from TRBV5-8 and TRBJ2-3; possible D gene TRBD2, 6 bases. Germline assignment: CDR1 SGHTS and CDR2 YDEGEE. This CDR3 region has 16 residues. CDR3 loop: CSSSLDVLASTDTQYF. CDR3 in DNA: TGTTCCAGCAGCTTGGACGTGCTAGCGTCCACAGATACGCAGTATTTT. Complete variable domain (other parts from reference TRBV5-8 and TRBJ2-3): EAGVTQSPTHLIKTRGQQATLRCSPISGHTSVYWYQQALGLGLQFLLWYDEGEERNRGNFPPRFSGRQFPNYSSELNVNALELEDSALYLCSSSLDVLASTDTQYFGPGTRLTVL.

This clonotype has at least ten counts. The chain has TRBV20-1 and TRBJ1-4; a possible D gene is TRBD1 (5 bases). This CDR3 comprises 17 residues. V lost 0 bases and J 8 bases, leaving 22 bases between the germline ends. Germline V gene lookup returns CDR1 DFQATT and CDR2 SNEGSKA (reference sequence). The CDR3 region is CSARDAPGTGEEEKLFF. Here the CDR3 DNA reads TGCAGTGCTAGAGACGCTCCCGGAACGGGGGAGGAGGAAAAACTGTTTTTT.

This clonotype was seen repeatedly, ten times or more. The genes are TRBV25-1 and TRBJ1-1; TRBD1 is a possible D gene (6 bases). V was shortened by 4 bases and J by 5 bases, with 20 bases between the two germline ends. Germline V gene sequence: CDR1 MGHDK, CDR2 SYGVNS. The CDR3 extends over 16 amino acids. The CDR3 spells CASSVGPLGARTEAFF. In nucleotides, the CDR3 is TGTGCCAGCAGTGTGGGACCTTTGGGGGCTAGAACTGAAGCTTTCTTT.